Shown below are 32 T cell receptor beta chains from a single sample sequenced in a study of post-analysis software for immune sequencing data. Study findings and constraints: Comparison of patients with controls showed about 5 TRBV segments more frequent in patients, TRBV5-6, TRBV5-1 and TRBV20-1 among them.

Antigen specificity for these receptors is unknown. Unique molecular identifiers featured in each of the TCR beta cDNA libraries. A single record per CDR3 protein comes from TCRdb applying MiXCR to the PCR reads. The sample holds about 200,000 distinct CDR3 sequences, roughly 28% seen once. The sequencing sample was made of blood. The origin of the receptors is a girl aged 2-17 years with multiple sclerosis.

As regards this clonotype: A clone one base away is much larger, so this may be a read error. The rearrangement links TRBV7-8 to TRBJ1-4; D call uncertain. CDR3 length: 14 amino acids. In germline, CDR1 is SGHVS, CDR2 FQNEAQ. CDR3 nucleotides: TGTGCCAGCAGGGGATTTGCAACTAATGAAAAACGGTTTTTT. Its protein product is CASRGFATNEKRFF.

J is TRBJ2-7 and V is TRBV5-1, with TRBD1 as a possible D gene (5 bases). The CDR3 loop spans 13 amino acids. CDR1 is SGHRS, CDR2 YFSETQ, per germline. Trimming took 2 bases from V and 7 from J, leaving 13 bases between them. The CDR3 loop reads CASSFRQGSEQYF. The DNA of the CDR3 is TGCGCCAGCAGCTTCCGGCAGGGCAGTGAGCAGTACTTC.

This clonotype has a handful of counts. This rearrangement joins TRBV10-3 to TRBJ2-7, with 7 nucleotides matching TRBD2. V gave up 11 bases and J gave up 2 bases; unmatched junction bases: 9. The CDR3 runs 13 residues. Germline values: CDR1 ENHRY, CDR2 SYGVKD. The CDR3 here is CACGREGPYEQYF. The DNA of the CDR3 is TGTGCCTGTGGGAGGGAGGGCCCCTACGAGCAGTACTTC.

The J gene is TRBJ1-1, the V gene TRBV6-6, with TRBD1 as a possible D gene (6 bases). CDR1 MNHNY and CDR2 SVGAGI come from the germline V gene (reference sequence). Trimming removed 6 bases at V and 0 bases at J, with 17 bases between. The CDR3 spans 16 residues. The CDR3 coding sequence is TGTGCCAGCAGCCCCGGACAGTTTAGTATGAACACTGAAGCTTTCTTT. It is translated as CASSPGQFSMNTEAFF.

The table lists this clonotype with many counts. In DNA form, the CDR3 reads TGTGCCAGCAGCTTCGACAGGGGCGATAGCATTCAGTACTTC. Its translation is CASSFDRGDSIQYF. V gene TRBV28 combines with J gene TRBJ2-4; 8 nucleotides align to TRBD1. Trimming took 6 bases from V and 9 from J; bases not matched to a gene: 10. Germline V gene lookup returns CDR1 MDHEN and CDR2 SYDVKM. This CDR3 has 14 amino acids.

The table lists this clonotype with a count of one. V is TRBV7-3 and J is TRBJ2-1; weak D call: TRBD1 (5 bases). Germline V gives CDR1 SGHTA, CDR2 FQGTGA. The CDR3 is 13 amino acids. The V gene lost 3 bases and the J gene lost 7 bases, with 10 bases spanning the gap. The CDR3 DNA reads TGTGCCAGCAGCTTCGAACAGGCGAATGAGCAGTTCTTC. It encodes CASSFEQANEQFF. The whole variable domain, filled in from reference TRBV7-3 and TRBJ2-1, reads GAGVSQTPSNKVTEKGKYVELRCDPISGHTALYWYRQSLGQGPEFLIYFQGTGAADDSGLPNDRFFAVRPEGSVSTLKIQRTERGDSAVYLCASSFEQANEQFFGPGTRLTVL.

The CDR3 region has the DNA TGTGCCAGCAGTTCAGGGACAGTCTGGGGTTCACCCCTCCACTTT. It specifies CASSSGTVWGSPLHF. The chain recombines TRBV28 with TRBJ1-6; 7 nucleotides agree with TRBD1. The CDR3 loop spans 15 amino acids. Germline CDR1 and CDR2: MDHEN and SYDVKM. Unmatched junction bases numbered 9, after V lost 4 bases and J lost 9 bases.

This chain connects TRBV6-5 to TRBJ1-4; D gene unclear. The CDR3 has 15 amino acids. V was clipped by 0 bases and J by 2 bases, with 7 bases between them. Per the germline V gene, CDR1 is MNHEY and CDR2 is SVGAGI. Here the CDR3 DNA reads TGTGCCAGCAGTTACTCCGGGCCTACTAATGAAAAACTGTTTTTT. Translation gives CASSYSGPTNEKLFF.

This clonotype was seen a handful of times. The rearrangement uses TRBV6-6 and TRBJ2-7, with D possibly being TRBD1 (6 bases). The CDR3 is made up of 13 amino acids. The germline gives CDR1 MNHNY, CDR2 SVGAGI (reference sequence). V shed 2 bases and J shed 6 bases, with 11 bases lying between them. The CDR3: CASSYRSGAEQYF. In DNA form, the CDR3 reads TGTGCCAGCAGTTACCGGTCAGGGGCCGAGCAGTACTTC.

The rearrangement uses TRBV5-1 and TRBJ1-2; possible D gene TRBD1, 5 bases. The CDR3 consists of 13 residues. Germline CDR1 reads SGHRS; CDR2 reads YFSETQ. V was cut by 4 bases and J by 6 bases, with 13 bases left in between. The DNA for the CDR3 is TGCGCCAGCAGCGTCCGGGACGGGCATGGCTACACCTTC. Translation gives CASSVRDGHGYTF.

To note about this clonotype: A clone one base away is much larger, so this may be a read error. The chain carries TRBV12-3 or TRBV12-4 and TRBJ1-5; D uncertain. V was cut by 8 bases and J by 5 bases, with 10 bases left in between. This CDR3 is 12 amino acids long. In DNA form, the CDR3 reads TGTGCCAGCGGGAAGTCCGATCAGCCCCAGCATTTT. Protein product: CASGKSDQPQHF.

The chain couples TRBV20-1 to TRBJ2-5, with 8 bases fitting TRBD2. This CDR3 is built from 18 residues. The V segment lost 8 bases and the J segment 4 bases; nucleotides outside the gene matches: 24. From germline, CDR1 is DFQATT and CDR2 SNEGSKA (reference sequence). The CDR3 loop reads CSPRGLAGSFPGRETQYF. The CDR3, as DNA: TGCAGTCCACGGGGCTTAGCGGGATCGTTCCCCGGTCGAGAGACCCAGTACTTC.

As regards this clonotype: A much larger clone lies a single base off, so this may be a read error. The rearrangement joins TRBV20-1 to TRBJ2-1, with TRBD2 matching 8 bases. This CDR3 has 14 residues. J was trimmed by 5 bases and V by 5 bases; bases with no gene match: 8. The germline CDR1 and CDR2 sequences are DFQATT and SNEGSKA (reference sequence). The chain's CDR3 is CSAQISGVNNEQFF. The CDR3 DNA reads TGCAGTGCTCAGATTAGCGGGGTAAACAATGAGCAGTTCTTC.

The genes are TRBV28 and TRBJ1-1; 9 bases match TRBD1. This CDR3 region has 15 residues. The V and J ends lost 4 bases and 1 base, in that order; junction bases with no gene match: 4. Germline V CDR1 and CDR2: MDHEN, SYDVKM. CDR3 nucleotide sequence: TGTGCCAGCAGTTCAACGGGACAGGGGAACACTGAAGCTTTCTTT. This encodes CASSSTGQGNTEAFF.

In its sample, this clonotype was seen many times. The chain carries TRBV28 and TRBJ1-2; unclear D gene. The CDR3 runs to 13 residues. V gave up 1 base and J gave up 4 bases, with 7 bases separating them. CDR1 is MDHEN and CDR2 is SYDVKM in the germline V gene. The DNA for the CDR3 is TGTGCCAGCAGTTTATTGGGCAGCTATGGCTACACCTTC. Amino acid sequence: CASSLLGSYGYTF.

The V and J genes are TRBV2 and TRBJ1-2; D possibly corresponds to TRBD1 (5 bases). The CDR3 runs 12 residues. V lost 6 bases, J lost 3 bases, and 8 bases lay in between. Germline lookup yields CDR1 SNHLY and CDR2 FYNNEI. Here the CDR3 DNA reads TGTGCCAGCAGGCAGGGAGACTATGGCTACACCTTC. Translating gives CASRQGDYGYTF.

The gene calls are TRBV10-3 and TRBJ2-2; 10 positions match TRBD1. V was pared by 6 bases and J by 5 bases, with 3 bases of the junction left unmatched. The CDR3 consists of 14 residues. The germline V gene encodes CDR1 ENHRY and CDR2 SYGVKD. This chain's CDR3 is CAIRPGQGTGELFF. CDR3 DNA sequence: TGTGCCATCAGGCCGGGACAGGGGACCGGGGAGCTGTTTTTT.

Regarding this clonotype: A much larger clone is a single base away; this may be a read error. The rearrangement uses TRBV5-6 and TRBJ2-5, with D perhaps TRBD1 (5 bases). V was shortened by 4 bases and J by 3 bases, with 13 bases between the two germline ends. This CDR3 is 14 amino acids long. The germline V gene has CDR1 SGHDT and CDR2 YYEEEE. CDR3 protein: CASSPTVFEETQYF. In DNA form, the CDR3 reads TGTGCCAGCAGCCCGACAGTCTTCGAAGAGACCCAGTACTTC.

This clonotype was seen many times. The chain carries TRBV6-5 and TRBJ2-7, with D tentatively TRBD2 (5 bases). The V gene's germline CDR1 is MNHEY and CDR2 SVGAGI. This CDR3 spans 16 amino acids. The germline V and J ends were trimmed by 0 bases and 4 bases, with 16 bases remaining between them. Here the CDR3 reads CASSYSSGQRLYEQYF. Written as DNA, the CDR3 is TGTGCCAGCAGTTACTCGAGCGGTCAGAGACTGTACGAGCAGTACTTC.

The chain uses TRBV20-1 and TRBJ2-3, with 9 bases aligning to TRBD2. The CDR3 is 15 amino acids. V was pared by 3 bases and J by 2 bases, with 6 bases of the junction left unmatched. Germline V lookup: CDR1 DFQATT, CDR2 SNEGSKA (reference sequence). CDR3: CSASLASGATDTQYF. In DNA, the CDR3 is TGCAGTGCTAGTCTGGCTAGCGGGGCCACAGATACGCAGTATTTT.

In its sample, this clonotype was seen many times. The rearrangement joins TRBV15 to TRBJ2-4; TRBD2 matches 13 bases. Trimming at V came to 4 bases and at J to 5 bases, leaving 5 bases not matched to a gene. The CDR3 extends over 16 amino acids. CDR1 and CDR2 (germline): LNHNV, YYDKDF (reference sequence). This chain's CDR3 is CATSKLAGGPQNIQYF. CDR3 sequence (DNA): TGTGCCACCAGCAAACTAGCGGGGGGGCCTCAAAACATTCAGTACTTC.

To note about this clonotype: A read error may explain this, as a much larger clone is one base away. The V call is TRBV5-1, the J call TRBJ2-1, with no clear D. This CDR3 is built from 15 residues. Between the trimmed V and J ends, which lost 0 bases and 10 bases, there was a span of 17 bases. Germline-derived CDR1 and CDR2 are SGHRS and YFSETQ. CDR3 sequence: CASSLVSDKAYEQFF. The CDR3 bases are TGCGCCAGCAGCTTGGTATCAGATAAGGCTTACGAGCAGTTCTTC.

Only a few counts were recorded for this clonotype. A clone one base away is much larger, so this may be a read error. The rearrangement joins TRBV4-2 to TRBJ2-4, with 11 bases fitting TRBD1. CDR3 length: 18 residues. Unmatched junction bases numbered 17, after V lost 0 bases and J lost 13 bases. Looked up from germline, CDR1 is LGHNA and CDR2 is YNFKEQ. CDR3 amino acids: CASSQDRGQGAFYNEQYF. CDR3 DNA: TGTGCCAGCAGCCAAGATCGAGGACAGGGGGCTTTCTACAATGAGCAGTACTTC.

Turning to this clonotype: This sequence may be a read error, since a much larger clone differs from it by one base. The V gene is TRBV29-1, the J gene TRBJ2-1, with TRBD2 identical over 9 bases. TRBJ2-7 explains the end of the DNA better; the J call may be wrong. The CDR3 spans 12 residues. Germline V gene data show CDR1 as SQVTM and CDR2 as ANQGSEA. This CDR3 reads CSVGTSANEQYF. The CDR3 region has the DNA TGCAGCGTTGGGACTAGCGCCAATGAGCAGTACTTC.

This clonotype was seen a few times. The chain links TRBV11-2 to TRBJ2-3; 7 bases agree with TRBD2. With V trimmed by 0 bases and J by 3 bases, 12 bases remained unmatched. This CDR3 comprises 18 residues. CDR1 and CDR2 (germline): SGHAT, FQNNGV. The CDR3 loop reads CASSLDHVGGGGTDTQYF. The CDR3 nucleotides read TGTGCCAGCAGCTTAGATCATGTGGGGGGGGGAGGAACAGATACGCAGTATTTT.

The gene calls are TRBV4-1 and TRBJ1-2; D is unresolved. This CDR3 has 15 residues. V lost 5 bases and J 4 bases, leaving 17 bases between the germline ends. Germline V gene sequence: CDR1 MGHRA, CDR2 YSYEKL. CDR3 loop: CASSDPLGSGYGYTF. The DNA of the CDR3 is TGCGCCAGCAGCGACCCCCTGGGGTCCGGCTATGGCTACACCTTC.

Ten or more counts support this clonotype. The chain combines TRBV20-1 with TRBJ2-1, with D possibly matching TRBD1 (5 bases). There are 11 residues in the CDR3. V was trimmed by 5 bases and J by 5 bases, leaving 7 bases between them. Germline lookup yields CDR1 DFQATT and CDR2 SNEGSKA (reference sequence). CDR3 loop: CSAHRHNEQFF. The DNA for the CDR3 is TGCAGTGCTCACAGGCACAATGAGCAGTTCTTC.

This chain connects TRBV28 to TRBJ1-5; a weak D match, TRBD1 (5 bases). The CDR3 totals 15 residues. The germline gives CDR1 MDHEN, CDR2 SYDVKM. Trimming shortened V by 5 bases and J by 4 bases, and 15 bases separated the two germline ends. CDR3 in amino acids: CASSRTGIRNQPQHF. The CDR3, as DNA: TGTGCCAGCAGTCGTACAGGAATTCGGAATCAGCCCCAGCATTTT.

This clonotype showed up many times. At one end, the junction sequence differs from germline, possibly due to a read error. The J gene is TRBJ1-5, the V gene TRBV20-1; D is undetermined. This CDR3 has 17 amino acids. The germline gives CDR1 DFQATT, CDR2 SNEGSKA (reference sequence). In nucleotides, the CDR3 is TGCAGTGCCAGAGTCTTTCCCTCGGTTCGGAGCAATCAGCCCCAGCATTTT. Amino acids: CSARVFPSVRSNQPQHF.

The chain recombines TRBV20-1 with TRBJ1-3, with a weak D call TRBD1 (6 bases). Germline CDR1 is DFQATT and CDR2 is SNEGSKA (reference sequence). The CDR3 consists of 13 residues. V lost 4 bases to trimming and J lost 7 bases, with 14 bases between them. The CDR3 loop reads CSAMGASWNTIYF. The CDR3 DNA is TGCAGTGCTATGGGGGCGAGTTGGAACACCATATATTTT.

This clonotype occurred many times. This rearrangement joins TRBV12-3 or TRBV12-4 to TRBJ2-5, with 8 positions matching TRBD1. V gave up 5 bases and J gave up 6 bases; unmatched junction bases: 8. The CDR3 runs 14 residues. The CDR3 sequence: CASSARQGRKTQYF. The CDR3 nucleotides read TGTGCCAGCAGTGCCCGACAGGGGAGGAAGACCCAGTACTTC.

There are a few counts of this clonotype. V and J are TRBV5-1 and TRBJ2-3; 7 positions match TRBD2. With V trimmed by 4 bases and J by 3 bases, 8 bases remained unmatched. Germline V gene sequence: CDR1 SGHRS, CDR2 YFSETQ. The CDR3 runs 15 residues. As DNA, the CDR3 is TGCGCCAGCAGCCTCACTAGCGATGGGACAGATACGCAGTATTTT. Translated: CASSLTSDGTDTQYF.